This T cell receptor beta chain was retrieved from a study of T cell responses to AZD1222 COVID-19 vaccine. At the level of the study: Samples with a second dose at about 4 or about 12 weeks were pooled together. General observations from the study: Clonal diversity was possibly underestimated; the donors were predominantly white British and more often female. Baseline seropositivity occurred in only a handful of AZD1222 recipients.

Comment on this clone: The antigen remains unidentified.

Generated by immunoSEQ multiplex PCR, the TCRdb table keeps only in-frame clones and is missing some. The repertoire holds around 71,000 clones, with roughly four fifths as singletons. The CDR3 loop spans 15 amino acids. Trimming removed 1 base at V and 2 bases at J, with 12 bases between. Germline CDR1 reads LGHNA; CDR2 reads YNFKEQ. This TCR was sampled from an adult in good health. Specimen: peripheral blood, collected on day 0 of AZD1222 vaccination. V usage is TRBV4-2 and J usage is TRBJ2-7, with D tentatively TRBD1 (5 bases). DNA for the CDR3: TGTGCCAGCAGCCAAGGTGGGGCGGAAGCCTACGAGCAGTACTTC. As protein: CASSQGGAEAYEQYF.